Sequencing of this TCR beta chain was carried out in a study of CD8+ T cells in alopecia areata. The authors extracted RNA and reverse transcribed it into cDNA as the sequencing template. Method: immunoSEQ multiplex PCR; TCRdb's copy keeps in-frame clones and lacks some. This table has under 65,000 clones, roughly 46% appearing once. This CDR3 comprises 15 residues. Between the trimmed V and J ends, which lost 1 base and 0 bases, there was a span of 7 bases. CDR1 SGHDN and CDR2 FVKESK come from the germline V gene. The chain is built from TRBV14 and TRBJ2-1, with no clear D. Input material: NKG2D-low CD8+ T cells sorted from blood. The source of this sequence is a human donor with alopecia areata. CDR3 loop: CASSQVGFSYNEQFF. The CDR3, as DNA: TGTGCCAGCAGCCAAGTCGGCTTCTCCTACAATGAGCAGTTCTTC.